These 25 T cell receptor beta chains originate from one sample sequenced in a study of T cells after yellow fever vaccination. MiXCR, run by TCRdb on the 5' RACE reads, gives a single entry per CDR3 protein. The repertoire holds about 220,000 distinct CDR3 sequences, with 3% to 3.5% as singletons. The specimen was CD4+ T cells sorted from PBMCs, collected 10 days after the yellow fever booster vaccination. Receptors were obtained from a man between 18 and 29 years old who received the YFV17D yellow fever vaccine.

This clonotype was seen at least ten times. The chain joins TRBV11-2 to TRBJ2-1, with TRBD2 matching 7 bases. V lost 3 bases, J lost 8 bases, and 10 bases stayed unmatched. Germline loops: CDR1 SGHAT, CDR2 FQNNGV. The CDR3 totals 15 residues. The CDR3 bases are TGTGCCAGCAGCTTTTCTGGCGGGGGATTACATGAGCAGTTCTTC. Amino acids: CASSFSGGGLHEQFF. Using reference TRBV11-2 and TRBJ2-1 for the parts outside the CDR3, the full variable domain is EAGVAQSPRYKIIEKRQSVAFWCNPISGHATLYWYQQILGQGPKLLIQFQNNGVVDDSQLPKDRFSAERLKGVDSTLKIQPAKLEDSAVYLCASSFSGGGLHEQFFGPGTRLTVL.

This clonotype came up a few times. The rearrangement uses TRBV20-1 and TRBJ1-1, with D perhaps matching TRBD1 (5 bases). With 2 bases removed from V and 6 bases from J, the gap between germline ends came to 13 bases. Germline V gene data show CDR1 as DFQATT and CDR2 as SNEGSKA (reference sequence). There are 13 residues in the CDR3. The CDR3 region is CSARTWGSSEAFF. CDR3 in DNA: TGCAGTGCTAGAACCTGGGGCAGCTCTGAAGCTTTCTTT.

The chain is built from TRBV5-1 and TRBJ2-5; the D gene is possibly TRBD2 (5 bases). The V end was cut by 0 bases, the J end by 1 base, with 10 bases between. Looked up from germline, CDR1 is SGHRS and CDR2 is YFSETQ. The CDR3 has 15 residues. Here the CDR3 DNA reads TGCGCCAGCAGCTTGGAGCTAGCCATCCAAGAGACCCAGTACTTC. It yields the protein CASSLELAIQETQYF.

CDR3 DNA sequence: TGCGCCAGCAGCCAAGGGTCAGGGGTTCGCACAGATACGCAGTATTTT. Its protein product is CASSQGSGVRTDTQYF. This chain connects TRBV4-3 to TRBJ2-3, with D perhaps TRBD1 (6 bases). This CDR3 is 16 amino acids long. V lost 1 base to trimming and J lost 1 base, with 12 bases between them. Per germline, CDR1 LGHNA and CDR2 YSLEER.

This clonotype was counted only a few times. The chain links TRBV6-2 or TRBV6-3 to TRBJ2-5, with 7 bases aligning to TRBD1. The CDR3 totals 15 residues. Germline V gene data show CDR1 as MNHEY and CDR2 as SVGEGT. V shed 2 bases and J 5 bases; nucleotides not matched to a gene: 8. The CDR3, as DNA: TGTGCCAGCAGTTACCCAACAGGGGCGAGGGAGACCCAGTACTTC. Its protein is CASSYPTGARETQYF.

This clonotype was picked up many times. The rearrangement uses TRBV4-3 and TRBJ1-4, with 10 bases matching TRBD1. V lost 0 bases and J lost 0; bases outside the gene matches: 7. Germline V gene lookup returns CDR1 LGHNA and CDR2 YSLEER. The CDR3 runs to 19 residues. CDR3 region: CASSQDLTGQGTTNEKLFF. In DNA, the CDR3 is TGCGCCAGCAGCCAAGATTTAACGGGACAGGGGACAACTAATGAAAAACTGTTTTTT.

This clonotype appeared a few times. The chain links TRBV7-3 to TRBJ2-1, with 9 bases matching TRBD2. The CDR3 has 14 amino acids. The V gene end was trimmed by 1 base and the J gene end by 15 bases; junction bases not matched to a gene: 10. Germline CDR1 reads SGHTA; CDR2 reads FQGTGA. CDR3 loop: CASSLRSSGGHTFF. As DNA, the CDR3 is TGTGCCAGCAGCTTAAGGAGTAGCGGGGGTCACACGTTCTTC.

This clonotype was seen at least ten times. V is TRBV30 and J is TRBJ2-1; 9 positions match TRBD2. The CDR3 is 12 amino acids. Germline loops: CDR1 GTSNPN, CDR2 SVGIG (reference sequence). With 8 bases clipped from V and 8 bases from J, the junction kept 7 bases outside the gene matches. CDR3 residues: CAGARGGDEQFF. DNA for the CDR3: TGTGCCGGGGCGCGGGGGGGCGATGAGCAGTTCTTC.

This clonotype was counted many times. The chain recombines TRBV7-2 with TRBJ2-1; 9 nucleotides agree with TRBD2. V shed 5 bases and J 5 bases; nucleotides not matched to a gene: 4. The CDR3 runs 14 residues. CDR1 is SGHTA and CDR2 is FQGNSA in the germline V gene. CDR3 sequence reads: CASSLSGGNNEQFF. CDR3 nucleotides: TGTGCCAGCAGCCTCAGCGGGGGGAACAATGAGCAGTTCTTC. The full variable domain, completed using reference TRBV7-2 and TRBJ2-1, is GAGVSQSPSNKVTEKGKDVELRCDPISGHTALYWYRQSLGQGLEFLIYFQGNSAPDKSGLPSDRFSAERTGGSVSTLTIQRTQQEDSAVYLCASSLSGGNNEQFFGPGTRLTVL.

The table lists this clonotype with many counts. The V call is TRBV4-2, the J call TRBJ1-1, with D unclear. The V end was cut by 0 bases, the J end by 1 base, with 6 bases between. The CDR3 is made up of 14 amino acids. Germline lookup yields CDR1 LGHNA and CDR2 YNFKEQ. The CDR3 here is CASSQEGTNTEAFF. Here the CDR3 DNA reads TGTGCCAGCAGCCAAGAAGGCACGAACACTGAAGCTTTCTTT.

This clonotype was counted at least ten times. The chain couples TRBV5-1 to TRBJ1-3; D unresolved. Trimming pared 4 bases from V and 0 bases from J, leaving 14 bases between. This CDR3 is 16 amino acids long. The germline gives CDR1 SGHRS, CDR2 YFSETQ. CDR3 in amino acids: CASSPRPPGSGNTIYF. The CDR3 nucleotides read TGCGCCAGCAGCCCCCGTCCTCCCGGCTCTGGAAACACCATATATTTT.

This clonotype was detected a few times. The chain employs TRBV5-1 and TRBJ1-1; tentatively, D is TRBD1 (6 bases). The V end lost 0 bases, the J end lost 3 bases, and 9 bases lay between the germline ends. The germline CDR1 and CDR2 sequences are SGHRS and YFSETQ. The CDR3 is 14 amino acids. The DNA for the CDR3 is TGCGCCAGCAGCTTGGGAAGGGGGTACACTGAAGCTTTCTTT. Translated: CASSLGRGYTEAFF.

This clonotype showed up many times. The DNA for the CDR3 is TGTGCCAGCAGCCTGTTAGCCGGGATTACGGTCGATCGGACAGATACGCAGTATTTT. It is translated as CASSLLAGITVDRTDTQYF. The chain combines TRBV11-2 with TRBJ2-3, with D perhaps matching TRBD2 (5 bases). Germline V CDR1 and CDR2: SGHAT, FQNNGV. The V end lost 5 bases, the J end lost 3 bases, and 27 bases lay between the germline ends. This CDR3 comprises 19 residues.

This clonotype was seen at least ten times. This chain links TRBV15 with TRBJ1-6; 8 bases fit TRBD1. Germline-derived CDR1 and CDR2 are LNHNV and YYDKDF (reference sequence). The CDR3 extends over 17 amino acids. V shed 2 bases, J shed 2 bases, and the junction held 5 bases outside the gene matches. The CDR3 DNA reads TGTGCCACCAGCAGAAGACAGGGGTCGACCTATAATTCACCCCTCCACTTT. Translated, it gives CATSRRQGSTYNSPLHF.

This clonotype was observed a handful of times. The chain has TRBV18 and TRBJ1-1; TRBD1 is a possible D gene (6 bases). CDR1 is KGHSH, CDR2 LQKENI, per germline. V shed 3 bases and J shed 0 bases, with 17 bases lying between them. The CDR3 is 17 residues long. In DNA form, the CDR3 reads TGTGCCAGCTCACCTTTAGGACAGTCCCTTATGAACACTGAAGCTTTCTTT. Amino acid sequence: CASSPLGQSLMNTEAFF.

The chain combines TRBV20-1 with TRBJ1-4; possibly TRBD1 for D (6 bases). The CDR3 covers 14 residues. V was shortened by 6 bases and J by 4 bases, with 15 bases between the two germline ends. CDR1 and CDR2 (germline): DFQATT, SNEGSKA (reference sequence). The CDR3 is CSARGAGLNEKLFF. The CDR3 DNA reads TGCAGTGCCAGGGGAGCGGGACTTAATGAAAAACTGTTTTTT.

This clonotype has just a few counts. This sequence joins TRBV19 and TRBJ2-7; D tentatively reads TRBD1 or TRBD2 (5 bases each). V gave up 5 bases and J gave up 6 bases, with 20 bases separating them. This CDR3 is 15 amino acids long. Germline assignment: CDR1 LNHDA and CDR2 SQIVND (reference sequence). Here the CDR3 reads CASSDGAPTPLEQYF. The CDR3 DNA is TGTGCCAGTAGTGACGGGGCCCCGACCCCACTCGAGCAGTACTTC.

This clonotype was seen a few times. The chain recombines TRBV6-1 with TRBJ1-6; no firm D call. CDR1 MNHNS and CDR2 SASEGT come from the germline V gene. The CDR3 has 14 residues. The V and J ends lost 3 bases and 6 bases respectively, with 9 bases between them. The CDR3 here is CASSEFGTNSPLHF. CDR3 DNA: TGTGCCAGCAGTGAGTTCGGAACTAATTCACCCCTCCACTTT.

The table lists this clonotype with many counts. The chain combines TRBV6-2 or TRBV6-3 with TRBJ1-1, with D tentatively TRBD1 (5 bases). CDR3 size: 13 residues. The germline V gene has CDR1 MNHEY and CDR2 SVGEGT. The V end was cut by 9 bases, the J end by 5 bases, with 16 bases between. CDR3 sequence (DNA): TGTGCCAGTAAAACGAGGGGTTGGACTGAAGCTTTCTTT. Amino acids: CASKTRGWTEAFF.

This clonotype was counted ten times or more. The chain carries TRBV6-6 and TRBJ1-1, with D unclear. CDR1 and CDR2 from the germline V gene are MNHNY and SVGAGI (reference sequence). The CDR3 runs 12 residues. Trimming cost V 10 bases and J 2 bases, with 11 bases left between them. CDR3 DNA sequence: TGTGCCATGGGTCCCCTAAACACTGAAGCTTTCTTT. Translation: CAMGPLNTEAFF.

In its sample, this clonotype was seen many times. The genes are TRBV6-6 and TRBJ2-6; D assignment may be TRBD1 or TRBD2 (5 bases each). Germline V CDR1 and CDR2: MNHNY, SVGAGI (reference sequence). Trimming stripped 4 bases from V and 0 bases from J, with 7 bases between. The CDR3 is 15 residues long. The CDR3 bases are TGTGCCAGCAGTTCCGGGACCTCTGGGGCCAACGTCCTGACTTTC. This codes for CASSSGTSGANVLTF.

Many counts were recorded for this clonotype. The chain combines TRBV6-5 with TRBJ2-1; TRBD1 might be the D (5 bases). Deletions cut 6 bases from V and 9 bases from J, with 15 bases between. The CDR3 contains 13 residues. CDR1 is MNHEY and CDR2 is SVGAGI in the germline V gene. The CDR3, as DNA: TGTGCCAGCAGAAAATCAGGGTGGCGTGAGCAGTTCTTC. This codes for CASRKSGWREQFF.

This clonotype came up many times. This CDR3 reads CASSETGRGIQETQYF. The CDR3 DNA is TGTGCCAGCAGTGAGACGGGGCGGGGGATCCAAGAGACCCAGTACTTC. The chain employs TRBV2 and TRBJ2-5, with TRBD2 matching over 7 bases. The junction had 8 bases not matched to a gene; V was cut back by 3 bases and J by 1 base. This CDR3 is 16 amino acids long. The germline CDR1 and CDR2 sequences are SNHLY and FYNNEI. Looking up the rest from reference TRBV2 and TRBJ2-5 gives the full variable domain: EPEVTQTPSHQVTQMGQEVILRCVPISNHLYFYWYRQILGQKVEFLVSFYNNEISEKSEIFDDQFSVERPDGSNFTLKIRSTKLEDSAMYFCASSETGRGIQETQYFGPGTRLLVL.

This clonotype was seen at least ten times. CDR3 amino acids: CASSSGQGVADTQYF. CDR3 coding DNA: TGTGCCAGCAGTTCTGGACAGGGGGTGGCAGATACGCAGTATTTT. This chain connects TRBV6-2 or TRBV6-3 to TRBJ2-3, with 10 bases lining up with TRBD1. The trim removed 4 bases at V and 4 bases at J, leaving 5 bases unmatched. CDR1 is MNHEY and CDR2 is SVGEGT in the germline V gene. This CDR3 region has 15 residues.

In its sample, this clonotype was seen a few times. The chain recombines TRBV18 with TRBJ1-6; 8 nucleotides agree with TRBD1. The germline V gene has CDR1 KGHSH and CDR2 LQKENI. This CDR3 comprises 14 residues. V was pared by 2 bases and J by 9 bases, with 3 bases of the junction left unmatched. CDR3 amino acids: CASSPEGQGSPLHF. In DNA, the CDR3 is TGTGCCAGCTCACCAGAAGGACAGGGTTCACCCCTCCACTTT.